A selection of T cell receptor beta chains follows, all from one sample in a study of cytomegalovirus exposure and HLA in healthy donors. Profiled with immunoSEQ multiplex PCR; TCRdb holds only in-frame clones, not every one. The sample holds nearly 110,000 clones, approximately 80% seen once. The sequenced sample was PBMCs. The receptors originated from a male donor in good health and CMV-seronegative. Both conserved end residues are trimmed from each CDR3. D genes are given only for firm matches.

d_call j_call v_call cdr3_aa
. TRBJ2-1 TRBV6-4 ASSDRDNNEQF
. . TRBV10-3 AISESGGSSYEQY
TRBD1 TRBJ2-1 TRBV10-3 AISSTGGYYNEQF
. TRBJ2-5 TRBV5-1 ASSLTPTLGEETQY
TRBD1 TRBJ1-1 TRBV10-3 AICQGGNTEAF
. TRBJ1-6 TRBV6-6 ASSLKGAGGSPLH
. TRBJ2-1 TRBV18 ASSPQVSYNEQF
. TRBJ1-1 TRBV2 ASTLGRLNAEAF
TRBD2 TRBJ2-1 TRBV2 ASRQTSGYNEQF
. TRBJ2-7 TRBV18 ASSPGLSYEQY
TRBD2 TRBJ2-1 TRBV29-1 SADGDYRMDEQF
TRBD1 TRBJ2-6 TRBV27 ASRPTGGPWSGANVLT
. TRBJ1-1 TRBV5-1 ASSLLGAGEAF
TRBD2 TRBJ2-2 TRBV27 ASTELAPGELF
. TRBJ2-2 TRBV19 ASRISGVNTGELF
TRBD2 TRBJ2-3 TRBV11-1 ASSLVLAESTDTQY
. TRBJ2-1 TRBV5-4 ASSSISSSYNEQF
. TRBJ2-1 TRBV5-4 ASSLVATVYNEQF
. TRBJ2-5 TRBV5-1 ASSVSGQETQY
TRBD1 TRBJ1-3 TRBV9 ASSAGTGISGNTIY
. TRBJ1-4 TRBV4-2 ASSLAATNEKLF
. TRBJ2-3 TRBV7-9 ASSLDGSTDTQY
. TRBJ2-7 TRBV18 ASSPGVGRHSYEQY
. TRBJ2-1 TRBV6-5 ASSRDSHSEQF
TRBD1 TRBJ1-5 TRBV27 ASSLPRTGSNQPQH
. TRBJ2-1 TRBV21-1 ASSKRREPSAYNEQF
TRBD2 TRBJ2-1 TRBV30 AWTSTSHSYNEQF
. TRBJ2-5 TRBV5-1 ASSLGGQGTQY
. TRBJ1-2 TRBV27 ASTPTGSYVGYT
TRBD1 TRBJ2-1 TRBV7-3 ASSDRTGPFDEQF
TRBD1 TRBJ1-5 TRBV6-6 ASKSGTGGIQPQH
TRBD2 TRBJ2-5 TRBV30 AWTSTSGRAGETQY
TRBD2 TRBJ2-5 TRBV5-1 ASNRGGSGVLETQY
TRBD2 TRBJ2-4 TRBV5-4 ASSLGPGGTKNIQY
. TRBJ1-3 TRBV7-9 ASSGYGGNSGNTIY
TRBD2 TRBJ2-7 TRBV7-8 ASSSKREDFEQY
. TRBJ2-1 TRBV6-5 ASSYRSRNEQF
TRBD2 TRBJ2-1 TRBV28 ASSLDSGRANEQF
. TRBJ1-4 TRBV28 AISQQSTREKLF
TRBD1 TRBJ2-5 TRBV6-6 ASSLTGSETQY
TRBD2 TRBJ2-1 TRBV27 ASSPYRSSGYQF
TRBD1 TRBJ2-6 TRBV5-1 ASSEGQDLSGANVLT